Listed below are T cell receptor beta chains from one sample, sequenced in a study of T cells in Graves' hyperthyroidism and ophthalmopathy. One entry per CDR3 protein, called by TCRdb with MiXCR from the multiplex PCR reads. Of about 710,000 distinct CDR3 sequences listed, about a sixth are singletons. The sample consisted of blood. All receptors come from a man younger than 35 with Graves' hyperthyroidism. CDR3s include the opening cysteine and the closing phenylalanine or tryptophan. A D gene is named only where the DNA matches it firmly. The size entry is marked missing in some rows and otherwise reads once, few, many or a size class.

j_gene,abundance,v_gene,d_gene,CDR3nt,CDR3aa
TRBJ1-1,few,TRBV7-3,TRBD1,TGTGCCAGCAGCCTGACAGGGGTTGACACTGAAGCTTTCTTT,CASSLTGVDTEAFF
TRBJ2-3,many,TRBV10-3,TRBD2,TGTGCCTCCGCGAGCGGGGGAGGAACTAGCACAGATACGCAGTATTTT,CASASGGGTSTDTQYF
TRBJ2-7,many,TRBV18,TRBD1,TGTGCCAGCTCACCAGGGACAGTCTACGAGCAGTACTTC,CASSPGTVYEQYF
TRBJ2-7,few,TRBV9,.,TGTGCCAGCAGCGTATCCGGGACTGATGCCTACGAGCAGTACTTC,CASSVSGTDAYEQYF
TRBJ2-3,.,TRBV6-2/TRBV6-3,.,TGTGCCAGCAGGGGGTCGGGAGTGGCCTTTGATACGCAGTATTTT,CASRGSGVAFDTQYF
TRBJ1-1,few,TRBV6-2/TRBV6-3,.,TGTGCCAGCAGTCCTAAATGGGAGGGAACTGAAGCTTTCTTT,CASSPKWEGTEAFF
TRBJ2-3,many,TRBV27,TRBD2,TGTGCCAGCAGTTGGGGACTAGCGGGAGGTAGCACAGATACGCAGTATTTT,CASSWGLAGGSTDTQYF
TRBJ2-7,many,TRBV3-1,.,TGTGCCAGCAGCCAAGAAGGGTTCCGGGCTAGCCTCTCCTACGAGCAGTACTTC,CASSQEGFRASLSYEQYF
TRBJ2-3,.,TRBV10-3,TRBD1,TGTGCCATCAGTGGGGACAGTAATACGCAGTATTTT,CAISGDSNTQYF
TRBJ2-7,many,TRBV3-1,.,TGTGCCAGCAGCCTTTCCCCTAGCGATTCCTACGAGCAGTACTTC,CASSLSPSDSYEQYF
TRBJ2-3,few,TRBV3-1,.,TGTGCCAGCAGCCAAGATCTCGCACGTTATACGCAGTATTTT,CASSQDLARYTQYF
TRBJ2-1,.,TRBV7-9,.,TGTGCCAGCAGCCATACGACTGGACGGAACAATGAGCAGTTCTTC,CASSHTTGRNNEQFF
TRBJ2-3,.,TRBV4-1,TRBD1,TGCGCCAGCAGCCGAGTGGGACAGGGCATAGATACGCAGTATTTT,CASSRVGQGIDTQYF
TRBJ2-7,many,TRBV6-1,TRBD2,TGTGCCAGCAGTGAAGCGCTAGCGGCCTACGAGCAGTACTTC,CASSEALAAYEQYF
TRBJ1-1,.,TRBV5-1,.,TGCGCCAGCAGCCCGAGCGGGGGTCTCCTAGCGAACACTGAAGCTTTCTTT,CASSPSGGLLANTEAFF
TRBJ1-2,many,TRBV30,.,TGTGCCTGCGACAGGATCTATGGCTACACCTTC,CACDRIYGYTF
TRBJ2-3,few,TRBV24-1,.,TGTGCCACCAGTGTAGACCCCGGTACGCAGTATTTT,CATSVDPGTQYF
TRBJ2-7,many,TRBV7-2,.,TGTGCCAGCAGCTTAGCGGCACAGGGCCCTTACGAGCAGTACTTC,CASSLAAQGPYEQYF
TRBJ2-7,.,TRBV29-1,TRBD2,TGCAGCCCCCTAGCGGGAGGATTCTACGAGCAGTACTTC,CSPLAGGFYEQYF
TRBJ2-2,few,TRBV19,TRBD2,TGTGCCAGTAAAAGGGACTATAACACCGGGGAGCTGTTTTTT,CASKRDYNTGELFF
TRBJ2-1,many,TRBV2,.,TGTGCCAGCATCAACCGTGGGAGCTCCTACAATGAGCAGTTCTTC,CASINRGSSYNEQFF
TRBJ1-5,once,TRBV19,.,TGTGCCAGTAGTAAGGTTCGGGATCAGCCCCAGCATTTT,CASSKVRDQPQHF
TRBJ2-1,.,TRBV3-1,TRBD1,TGTGCCAGCAGCCCAACAGGGGACTCCTACAATGAGCAGTTCTTC,CASSPTGDSYNEQFF
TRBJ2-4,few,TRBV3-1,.,TGTGCCAGCAGCCAAGGGGCAGGGCCGCTTATTCAGTACTTC,CASSQGAGPLIQYF